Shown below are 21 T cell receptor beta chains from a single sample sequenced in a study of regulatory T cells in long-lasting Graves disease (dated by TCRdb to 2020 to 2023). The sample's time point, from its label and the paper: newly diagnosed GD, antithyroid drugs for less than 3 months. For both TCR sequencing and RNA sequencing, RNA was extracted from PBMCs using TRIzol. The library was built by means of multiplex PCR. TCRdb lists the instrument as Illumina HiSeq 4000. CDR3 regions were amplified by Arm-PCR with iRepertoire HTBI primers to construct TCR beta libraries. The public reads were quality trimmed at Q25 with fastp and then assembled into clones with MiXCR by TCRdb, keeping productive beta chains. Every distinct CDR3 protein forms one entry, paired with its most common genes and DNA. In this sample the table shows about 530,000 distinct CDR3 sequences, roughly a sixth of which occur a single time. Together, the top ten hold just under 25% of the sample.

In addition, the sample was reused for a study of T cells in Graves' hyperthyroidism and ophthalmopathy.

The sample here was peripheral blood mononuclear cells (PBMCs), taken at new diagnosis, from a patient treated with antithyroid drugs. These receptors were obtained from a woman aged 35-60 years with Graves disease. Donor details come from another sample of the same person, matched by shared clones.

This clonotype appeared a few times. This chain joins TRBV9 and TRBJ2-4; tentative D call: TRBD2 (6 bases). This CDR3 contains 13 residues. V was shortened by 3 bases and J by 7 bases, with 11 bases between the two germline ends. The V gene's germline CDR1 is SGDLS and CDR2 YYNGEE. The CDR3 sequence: CASSEGRGNIQYF. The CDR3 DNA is TGTGCCAGCAGCGAGGGGCGGGGCAACATTCAGTACTTC. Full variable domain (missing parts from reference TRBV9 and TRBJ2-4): DSGVTQTPKHLITATGQRVTLRCSPRSGDLSVYWYQQSLDQGLQFLIQYYNGEERAKGNILERFSAQQFPDLHSELNLSSLELGDSALYFCASSEGRGNIQYFGAGTRLSVL.

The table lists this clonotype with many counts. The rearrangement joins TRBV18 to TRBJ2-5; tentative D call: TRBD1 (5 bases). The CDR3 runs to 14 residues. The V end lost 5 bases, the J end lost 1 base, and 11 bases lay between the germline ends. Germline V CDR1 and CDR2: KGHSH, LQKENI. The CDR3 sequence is CASSTGQVQETQYF. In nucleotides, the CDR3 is TGTGCCAGCTCAACCGGACAAGTCCAAGAGACCCAGTACTTC.

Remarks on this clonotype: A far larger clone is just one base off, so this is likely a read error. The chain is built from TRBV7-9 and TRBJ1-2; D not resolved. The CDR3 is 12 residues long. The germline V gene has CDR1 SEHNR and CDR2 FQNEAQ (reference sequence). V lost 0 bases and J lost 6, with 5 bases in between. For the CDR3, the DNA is TGTGCCAGCAGCTTAGCGCGGGATGGCTACACCTTC. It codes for CASSLARDGYTF. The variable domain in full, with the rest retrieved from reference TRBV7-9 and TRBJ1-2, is DTGVSQNPRHKITKRGQNVTFRCDPISEHNRLYWYRQTLGQGPEFLTYFQNEAQLEKSRLLSDRFSAERPKGSFSTLEIQRTEQGDSAMYLCASSLARDGYTFGSGTRLTVV.

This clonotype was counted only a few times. The CDR3 loop is CASSLWGTSGGGTDTQYF. DNA for the CDR3: TGTGCCAGCAGTCTTTGGGGGACTAGCGGGGGTGGCACAGATACGCAGTATTTT. The rearrangement links TRBV27 to TRBJ2-3; 14 bases map to TRBD2. With V trimmed by 5 bases and J by 1 base, 8 bases remained unmatched. CDR1 MNHEY and CDR2 SMNVEV come from the germline V gene (reference sequence). CDR3 size: 18 residues.

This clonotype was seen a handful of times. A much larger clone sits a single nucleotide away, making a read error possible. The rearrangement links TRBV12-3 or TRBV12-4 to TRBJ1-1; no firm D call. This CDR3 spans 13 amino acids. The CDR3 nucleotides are TGTGCCAGCAGTTTCAGTCAACCCACTAAAGCTTTCTTT. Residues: CASSFSQPTKAFF.

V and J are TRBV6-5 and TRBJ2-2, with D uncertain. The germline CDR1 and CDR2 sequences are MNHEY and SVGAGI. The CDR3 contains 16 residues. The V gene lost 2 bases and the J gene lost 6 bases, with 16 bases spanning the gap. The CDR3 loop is CASSYADAWVPGELFF. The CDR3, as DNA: TGTGCCAGCAGTTACGCTGACGCGTGGGTTCCCGGGGAGCTGTTTTTT.

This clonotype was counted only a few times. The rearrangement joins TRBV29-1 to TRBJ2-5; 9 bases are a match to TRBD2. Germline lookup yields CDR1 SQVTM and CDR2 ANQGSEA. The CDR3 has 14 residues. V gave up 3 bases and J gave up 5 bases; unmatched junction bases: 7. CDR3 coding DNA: TGCAGCGTTGACGGGCGGGGGGGCCCCGAGACCCAGTACTTC. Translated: CSVDGRGGPETQYF.

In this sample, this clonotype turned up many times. CDR3 residues: CASSHRGQGETQYF. The CDR3 DNA reads as TGTGCCAGCAGCCACCGAGGACAGGGTGAGACCCAGTACTTC. The rearrangement joins TRBV3-1 to TRBJ2-5; 8 bases line up with TRBD1. Germline-derived CDR1 and CDR2 are LGHDT and YNNKEL (reference sequence). The CDR3 is made up of 14 amino acids. V shed 3 bases, J shed 5 bases, and the junction held 5 bases outside the gene matches.

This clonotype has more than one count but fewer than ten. CDR3 region: CASSSFLNTEAFF. CDR3 sequence (DNA): TGTGCCAGCAGTTCCTTTTTGAACACTGAAGCTTTCTTT. The V call is TRBV27, the J call TRBJ1-1, with D unclear. V gave up 4 bases and J gave up 0 bases, with 6 bases separating them. Germline CDR1 and CDR2: MNHEY and SMNVEV (reference sequence). The CDR3 is made up of 13 amino acids.

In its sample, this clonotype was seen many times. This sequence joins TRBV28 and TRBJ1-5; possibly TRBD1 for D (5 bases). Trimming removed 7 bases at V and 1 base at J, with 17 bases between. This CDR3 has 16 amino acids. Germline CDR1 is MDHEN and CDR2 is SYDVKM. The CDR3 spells CASTLGGSGSNQPQHF. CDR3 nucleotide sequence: TGTGCCAGCACCCTTGGGGGGAGTGGAAGCAATCAGCCCCAGCATTTT.

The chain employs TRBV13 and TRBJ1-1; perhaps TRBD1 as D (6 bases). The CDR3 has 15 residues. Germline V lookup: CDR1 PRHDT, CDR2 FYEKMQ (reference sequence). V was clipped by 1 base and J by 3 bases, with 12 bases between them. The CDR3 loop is CASSLEGGLDTEAFF. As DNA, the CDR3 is TGTGCCAGCAGCTTAGAGGGGGGGCTGGACACTGAAGCTTTCTTT. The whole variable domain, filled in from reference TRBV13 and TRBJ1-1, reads AAGVIQSPRHLIKEKRETATLKCYPIPRHDTVYWYQQGPGQDPQFLISFYEKMQSDKGSIPDRFSAQQFSDYHSELNMSSLELGDSALYFCASSLEGGLDTEAFFGQGTRLTVV.

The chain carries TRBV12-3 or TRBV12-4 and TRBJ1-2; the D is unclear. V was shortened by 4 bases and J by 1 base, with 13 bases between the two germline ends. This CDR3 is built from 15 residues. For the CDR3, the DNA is TGTGCCAGCAGTTCTCTACTCGGTCGTAACTATGGCTACACCTTC. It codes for CASSSLLGRNYGYTF.

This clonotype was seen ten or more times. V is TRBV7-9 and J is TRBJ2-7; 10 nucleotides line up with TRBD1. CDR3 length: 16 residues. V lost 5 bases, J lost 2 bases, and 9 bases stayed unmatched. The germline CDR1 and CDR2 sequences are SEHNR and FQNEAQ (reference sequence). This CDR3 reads CASSIHRDRGTYEQYF. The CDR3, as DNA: TGTGCCAGCAGCATACACCGGGACAGGGGCACCTACGAGCAGTACTTC.

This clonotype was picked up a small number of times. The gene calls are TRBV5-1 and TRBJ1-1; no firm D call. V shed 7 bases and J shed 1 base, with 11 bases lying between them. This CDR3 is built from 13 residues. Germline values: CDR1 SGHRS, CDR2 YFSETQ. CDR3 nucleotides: TGCGCCAGCGCATTTGGATGGAACACTGAAGCTTTCTTT. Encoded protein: CASAFGWNTEAFF.

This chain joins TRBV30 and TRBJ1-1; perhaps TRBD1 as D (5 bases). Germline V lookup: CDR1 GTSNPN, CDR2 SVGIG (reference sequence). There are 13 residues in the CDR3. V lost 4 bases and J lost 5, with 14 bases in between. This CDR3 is CAWTRVSGTEAFF. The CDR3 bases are TGTGCCTGGACCAGGGTGTCGGGGACTGAAGCTTTCTTT.

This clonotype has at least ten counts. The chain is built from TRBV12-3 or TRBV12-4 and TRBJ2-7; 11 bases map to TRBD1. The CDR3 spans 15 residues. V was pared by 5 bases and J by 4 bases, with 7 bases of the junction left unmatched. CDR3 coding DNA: TGTGCCAGCAGTATGACCGGGACAGGGGGATACGAGCAGTACTTC. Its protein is CASSMTGTGGYEQYF.

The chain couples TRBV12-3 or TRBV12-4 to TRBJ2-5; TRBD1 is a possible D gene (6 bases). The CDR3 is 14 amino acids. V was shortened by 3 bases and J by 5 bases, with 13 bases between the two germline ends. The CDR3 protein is CASSFPGQGETQYF. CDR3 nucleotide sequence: TGTGCCAGCAGTTTTCCGGGACAAGGGGAGACCCAGTACTTC.

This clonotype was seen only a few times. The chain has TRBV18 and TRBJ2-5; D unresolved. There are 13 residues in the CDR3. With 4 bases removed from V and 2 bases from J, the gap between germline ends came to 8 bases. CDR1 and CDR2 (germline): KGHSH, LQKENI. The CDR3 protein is CASSLTQQETQYF. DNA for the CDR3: TGTGCCAGCTCACTAACTCAACAAGAGACCCAGTACTTC.

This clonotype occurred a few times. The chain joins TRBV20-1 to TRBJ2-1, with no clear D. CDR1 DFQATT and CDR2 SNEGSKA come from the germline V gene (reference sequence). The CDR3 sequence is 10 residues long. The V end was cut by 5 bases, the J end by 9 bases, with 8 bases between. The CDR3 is CSALYGEQFF. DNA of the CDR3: TGCAGTGCTTTATACGGTGAGCAGTTCTTC.

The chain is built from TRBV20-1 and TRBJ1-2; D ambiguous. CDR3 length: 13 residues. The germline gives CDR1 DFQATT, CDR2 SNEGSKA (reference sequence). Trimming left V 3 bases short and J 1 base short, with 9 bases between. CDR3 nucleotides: TGCAGTGCTAGTTTCAGAGTTAACTATGGCTACACCTTC. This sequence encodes CSASFRVNYGYTF.

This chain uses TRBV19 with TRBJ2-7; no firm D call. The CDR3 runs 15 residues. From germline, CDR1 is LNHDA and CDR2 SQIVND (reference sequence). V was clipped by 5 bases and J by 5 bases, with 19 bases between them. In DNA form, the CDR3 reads TGTGCCAGTAGTCTCGCACCGGGTCCTGCGAACGAGCAGTACTTC. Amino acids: CASSLAPGPANEQYF.